This T cell receptor beta chain derives from a study of T cell responses to AZD1222 COVID-19 vaccine. Looking at the study overall: Second doses that came at about 4 or about 12 weeks were put together.

Trimming stripped 7 bases from V and 7 bases from J, with 14 bases between. CDR3 length: 13 amino acids. TCRdb's copy holds only in-frame clones and misses some; the assay was immunoSEQ multiplex PCR. The sample comprises about 140,000 clones, roughly 90% of which are singletons, and 5.5% to 6.5% rests with the top ten. The sequencing used peripheral blood, collected on day 0 of AZD1222 vaccination. The chain combines TRBV12-3 or TRBV12-4 with TRBJ2-1; D gene uncertain. The TCR was taken from an adult in good health. The CDR3 loop reads CASTDAVGNEQFF. The CDR3 coding sequence is TGTGCCAGCACTGACGCAGTTGGAAATGAGCAGTTCTTC.